A selection of T cell receptor beta chains follows, all from one sample in a study of T cells after somatic rescue of genetic block. Generated by immunoSEQ multiplex PCR, the TCRdb table keeps only in-frame clones and is missing some. Among about 15,000 clones listed, approximately 76% were seen once. The sample comprised peripheral blood mononuclear cells (PBMCs). All receptors derive from a boy between 5 and 17 years old. Each CDR3 is given with its conserved first and last residue. The D gene is left open where the match is weak. A clone size is listed for some rows: how often the clone was seen (once, few, many), or a class if it is expanded.

>-|-|TRBJ2-7|TRBV15
TGTGCCGTTGGGCGGGGAAGCTCCTACGAGCAGTACTTC
CAVGRGSSYEQYF
>few|TRBD1|TRBJ1-4|TRBV25-1
TGTGCCAGCAGTGAAACAGGGGGCCCTAATGAAAAACTGTTTTTT
CASSETGGPNEKLFF
>-|TRBD1|TRBJ1-3|TRBV28
TGTGCCAGCAGGCCCCTTTCGACTCCGGACAGGCCTTACGTAAGCTCTGGAAACACCATATATTTT
CASRPLSTPDRPYVSSGNTIYF
>-|-|TRBJ2-2|TRBV5-1
TGCGCCAGCAGCTTAAGCGGGCAGGGTTCGACCGGGGAGCTGTTTTTT
CASSLSGQGSTGELFF
>-|-|TRBJ1-3|TRBV7-9
TGTGCCAGCAGCTTAGTACAGGGATTTGGAAACACCATATATTTT
CASSLVQGFGNTIYF
>-|TRBD1|TRBJ2-7|TRBV6-5
TGTGCCAGCAGTTACGGGACAGGACCCTACGAGCAGTACTTC
CASSYGTGPYEQYF
>-|-|TRBJ2-6|TRBV5-6
TGTGCCAGCAGCTTGGGTCAGATGAGCTCTGGGGCCAACGTCCTGACTTTC
CASSLGQMSSGANVLTF
>few|-|TRBJ1-1|TRBV29-1
TGCAGCGTTGAAGGAGGAAAGGCTTTCTTT
CSVEGGKAFF
>-|TRBD2|TRBJ2-1|TRBV7-3
TGTGCCAGCAGCGAAAGGCTAGCGGGTTACAATGAGCAGTTCTTC
CASSERLAGYNEQFF
>-|-|TRBJ1-1|TRBV27
TGTGCCAGCAGTTTATCTGCAGGGGCCAACACTGAAGCTTTCTTT
CASSLSAGANTEAFF
>-|TRBD2|TRBJ2-4|TRBV13
TGTGCCAGCAGCTTAGTGGCTAGCGGGAGTTGGAACATTCAGTACTTC
CASSLVASGSWNIQYF
>-|TRBD1|TRBJ2-6|TRBV5-5
TGTGCCAGCAGCTTGACAGGGGGCTTTGGGGCCAACGTCCTGACTTTC
CASSLTGGFGANVLTF
>-|-|TRBJ2-3|TRBV19
TGTGCCAGTAGTATAGTTGACTCAAGGGATACGCAGTATTTT
CASSIVDSRDTQYF
>-|-|TRBJ2-7|TRBV6-5
TGTGCCAGCAGCCTAGGGACATCGATATTCTACGAGCAGTACTTC
CASSLGTSIFYEQYF
>-|-|TRBJ1-1|TRBV5-1
TGCGCCAGCAGCTTGGGGACCACTGAAGCTTTCTTT
CASSLGTTEAFF
>-|-|TRBJ1-2|TRBV18
TGTGCCAGCTCACCACATCCCTCGGAAGGCTACACCTTC
CASSPHPSEGYTF
>few|-|TRBJ2-5|TRBV18
TGTGCCAGCGATTCTCAAGCAGGGTTTCAGGAGACCCAGTACTTC
CASDSQAGFQETQYF
>-|-|TRBJ1-3|TRBV5-8
TGTGCCAGCAGCTTGGAAGGGGTGACTGGAAACACCATATATTTT
CASSLEGVTGNTIYF
>many|TRBD1|TRBJ2-7|TRBV7-8
TGTGCCAGCAGCCGATGGGTTTCCGGGACAGAGGCATACGAGCAGTACTTC
CASSRWVSGTEAYEQYF